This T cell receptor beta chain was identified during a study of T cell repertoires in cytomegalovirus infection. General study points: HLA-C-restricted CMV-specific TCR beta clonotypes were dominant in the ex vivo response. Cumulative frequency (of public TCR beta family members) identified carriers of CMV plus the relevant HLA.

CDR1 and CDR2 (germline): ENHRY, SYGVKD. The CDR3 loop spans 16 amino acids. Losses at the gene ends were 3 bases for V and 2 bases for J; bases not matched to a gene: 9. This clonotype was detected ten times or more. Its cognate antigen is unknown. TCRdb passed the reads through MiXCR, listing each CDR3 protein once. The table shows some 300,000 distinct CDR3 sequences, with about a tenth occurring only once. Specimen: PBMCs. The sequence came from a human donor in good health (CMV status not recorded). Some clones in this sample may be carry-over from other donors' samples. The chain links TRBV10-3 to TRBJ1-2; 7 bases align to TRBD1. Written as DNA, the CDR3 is TGTGCCATCAGTGACGGCGGGAGGGGGCTAAACTATGGCTACACCTTC. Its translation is CAISDGGRGLNYGYTF.